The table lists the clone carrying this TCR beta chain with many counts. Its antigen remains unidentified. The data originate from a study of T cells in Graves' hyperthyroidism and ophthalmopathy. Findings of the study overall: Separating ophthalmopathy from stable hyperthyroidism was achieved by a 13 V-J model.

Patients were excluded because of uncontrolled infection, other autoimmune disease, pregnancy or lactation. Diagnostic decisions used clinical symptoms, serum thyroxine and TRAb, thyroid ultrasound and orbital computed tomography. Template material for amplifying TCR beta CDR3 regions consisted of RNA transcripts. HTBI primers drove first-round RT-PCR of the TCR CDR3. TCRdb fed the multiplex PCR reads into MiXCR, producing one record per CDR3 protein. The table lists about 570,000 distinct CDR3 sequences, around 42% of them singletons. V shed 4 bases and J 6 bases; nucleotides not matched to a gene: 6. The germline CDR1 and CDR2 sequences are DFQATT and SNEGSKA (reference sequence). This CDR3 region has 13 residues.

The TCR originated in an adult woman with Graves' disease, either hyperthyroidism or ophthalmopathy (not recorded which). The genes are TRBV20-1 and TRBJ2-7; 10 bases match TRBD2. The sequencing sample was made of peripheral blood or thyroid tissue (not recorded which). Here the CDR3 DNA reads TGCAGTGCTAAAGGGACTAGCGTCTCCGAGCAGTACTTC. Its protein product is CSAKGTSVSEQYF.